These 7 T cell receptor beta chains were sequenced from one sample in a study of patients and donors after allogeneic stem cell transplantation. TCRdb re-called the RT-PCR reads through MiXCR, storing one row per CDR3 protein. The repertoire holds over 150,000 distinct CDR3 sequences, 25% to 35% seen once, with approximately 3.5% in the top ten. The sample comprised blood, either unsorted or a sorted T cell fraction (not recorded which). Receptor source: a human donor who was either an allogeneic HSCT recipient or a stem cell or donor lymphocyte infusion donor (not recorded which). It is not recorded whose cells these are; they may come from a transplant donor.

There are a few counts of this clonotype. The chain employs TRBV20-1 and TRBJ2-3; TRBD2 is a possible D gene (6 bases). Germline V gene sequence: CDR1 DFQATT, CDR2 SNEGSKA (reference sequence). The V and J ends lost 6 bases and 0 bases respectively, with 19 bases between them. CDR3 size: 16 residues. CDR3 coding DNA: TGCAGTGCCCTAGTATGGGGAACTAGCAGCACAGATACGCAGTATTTT. Translation: CSALVWGTSSTDTQYF.

This clonotype turned up a few times. The chain carries TRBV24-1 and TRBJ2-1, with 10 bases matching TRBD2. Germline CDR1 is KGHDR and CDR2 is SFDVKD. After removal of 9 bases from V and 3 bases from J, the junction contained 1 base not matched to a gene. The CDR3 totals 13 residues. The CDR3 is CATGLADYNEQFF. DNA for the CDR3: TGTGCCACCGGACTAGCGGACTACAATGAGCAGTTCTTC.

V and J are TRBV5-8 and TRBJ1-4; D is possibly TRBD1 (5 bases). Trimming left V 3 bases short and J 7 bases short, with 10 bases between. The CDR3 spans 13 residues. The germline V gene encodes CDR1 SGHTS and CDR2 YDEGEE. The CDR3 bases are TGTGCCAGCAGCTCCTGGGACGCTGAAAAACTGTTTTTT. Amino acid sequence: CASSSWDAEKLFF.

The table lists this clonotype with many counts. The chain uses TRBV18 and TRBJ2-1; weak D call: TRBD2 (6 bases). The CDR3 sequence is 16 residues long. CDR1 is KGHSH, CDR2 LQKENI, per germline. Trimming pared 6 bases from V and 4 bases from J, leaving 19 bases between. The CDR3: CASSRLSGTSYNEQFF. The CDR3, as DNA: TGTGCCAGCTCCCGGCTTTCCGGGACTTCATACAATGAGCAGTTCTTC.

Only a few counts were recorded for this clonotype. This chain joins TRBV7-9 and TRBJ2-7; tentatively, D is TRBD1 (6 bases). Looked up from germline, CDR1 is SEHNR and CDR2 is FQNEAQ (reference sequence). Between the trimmed V and J ends, which lost 0 bases and 4 bases, there was a span of 19 bases. The CDR3 has 17 residues. The CDR3 nucleotides are TGTGCCAGCAGCTTAGCGTTTCGGCAGGGGAAGATTTACGAGCAGTACTTC. It yields the protein CASSLAFRQGKIYEQYF.

Only a few counts were recorded for this clonotype. The J gene is TRBJ1-2, the V gene TRBV2; 7 bases align to TRBD1. Germline trimming cut 8 bases from V and 6 bases from J; bases unmatched to any gene: 9. Per germline, CDR1 SNHLY and CDR2 FYNNEI. The CDR3 spans 13 residues. CDR3 coding DNA: TGTGCCAGCTTTTCAGACAGGGTCGATGGCTACACCTTC. Translation: CASFSDRVDGYTF. Filled out from reference TRBV2 and TRBJ1-2, the complete variable domain reads EPEVTQTPSHQVTQMGQEVILRCVPISNHLYFYWYRQILGQKVEFLVSFYNNEISEKSEIFDDQFSVERPDGSNFTLKIRSTKLEDSAMYFCASFSDRVDGYTFGSGTRLTVV.

This clonotype was detected only a few times. The genes are TRBV25-1 and TRBJ1-6, with D uncertain. From germline, CDR1 is MGHDK and CDR2 SYGVNS. This CDR3 is built from 14 residues. The ends were cut back, 7 bases at V and 4 bases at J, with 11 bases in the middle. The CDR3 spells CASKSPEYNSPLHF. The DNA of the CDR3 is TGTGCCAGCAAGTCCCCGGAGTATAATTCACCCCTCCACTTT. Supplemented by reference TRBV25-1 and TRBJ1-6, the full variable domain reads EADIYQTPRYLVIGTGKKITLECSQTMGHDKMYWYQQDPGMELHLIHYSYGVNSTEKGDLSSESTVSRIRTEHFPLTLESARPSHTSQYLCASKSPEYNSPLHFGNGTRLTVT.